The subject of this entry is one T cell receptor (beta chain). Its antigen is not known. V was cut by 0 bases and J by 9 bases, with 13 bases left in between. This CDR3 is 14 amino acids long. Germline V gene sequence: CDR1 MGHRA, CDR2 YSYEKL. Sequencing used immunoSEQ multiplex PCR; TCRdb keeps in-frame clones, though not all of them. Of some 74,000 clones listed, roughly 87% were seen once; the top ten hold less than 0.35%. This sample is part of a study of OX40 agonist ivuxolimab in advanced cancers. Study observations and caveats: In the expanded peripheral T cells, antigen specificity was never determined. Normalized T-cell clonal expansion was also low in some nonresponders.

Sequenced here: CD4+ or CD8+ T cells sorted from blood, sampled in a trial of the OX40 agonist ivuxolimab. This TCR was sampled from an adult with an advanced solid tumor such as melanoma, head and neck, liver or kidney cancer. This chain links TRBV4-1 with TRBJ2-3; unclear D gene. Here the CDR3 DNA reads TGCGCCAGCAGCCAAGAACAACTTGTGGTGACGCAGTATTTT. It yields the protein CASSQEQLVVTQYF.